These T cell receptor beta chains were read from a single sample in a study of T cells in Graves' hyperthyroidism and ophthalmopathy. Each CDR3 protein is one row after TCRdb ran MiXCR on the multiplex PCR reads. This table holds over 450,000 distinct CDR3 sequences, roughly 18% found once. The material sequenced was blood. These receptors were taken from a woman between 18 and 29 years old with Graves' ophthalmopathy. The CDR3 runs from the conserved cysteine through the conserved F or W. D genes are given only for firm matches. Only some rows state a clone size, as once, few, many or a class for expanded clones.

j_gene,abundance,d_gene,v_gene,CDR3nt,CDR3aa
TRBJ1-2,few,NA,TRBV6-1,TGTGCCAGCCAAAGGCCAGGCAGAAATGGCTACACCTTC,CASQRPGRNGYTF
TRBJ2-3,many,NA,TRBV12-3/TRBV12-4,TGTGCCAGCAGTTTCGGTCCCGGGAGCCCAGATACGCAGTATTTT,CASSFGPGSPDTQYF
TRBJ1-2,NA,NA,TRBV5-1,TGTGCCAGCAGCCAAGAACGGGGGGGTAACTATGGCTACACCTTC,CASSQERGGNYGYTF
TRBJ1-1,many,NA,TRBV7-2,TGTGCCAGCAGCTTAGCGATCCCAGTAGGACGGAACACTGAAGCTTTCTTT,CASSLAIPVGRNTEAFF
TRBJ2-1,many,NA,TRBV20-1,TGCAGTGCCTTTGGGGTTAGGAGCTCCTACAATGAGCAGTTCTTC,CSAFGVRSSYNEQFF
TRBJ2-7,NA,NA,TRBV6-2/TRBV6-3,TGTGCCAGCAGGGAGGGCTACGAGCAGTACTTC,CASREGYEQYF
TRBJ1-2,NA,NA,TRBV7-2,TGTGCCAGCAGCTTAACGGGACAAAACTATGGCTACACCTTC,CASSLTGQNYGYTF
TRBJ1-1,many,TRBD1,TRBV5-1,TGCGCCAGCAGCTTGGCCGGAACAGGGGGCATATTGAACACTGAAGCTTTCTTT,CASSLAGTGGILNTEAFF
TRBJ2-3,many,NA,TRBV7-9,TGTGCCAGCAGCTTCTTAGCCTCGGATACGCAGTATTTT,CASSFLASDTQYF
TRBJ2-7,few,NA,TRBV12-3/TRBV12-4,TGTGCCAGCAGCCCGAGGGACTTTTACGAGCAGTACTTC,CASSPRDFYEQYF
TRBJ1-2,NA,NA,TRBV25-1,TGTGCCAGCAGTGAGGACGGGGTGGGCGGCTACACCTTC,CASSEDGVGGYTF
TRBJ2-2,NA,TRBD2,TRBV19,TGTGCCAGTAGTCCCGGGGGGTTTAGCGGGGAGCTGTTTTTT,CASSPGGFSGELFF
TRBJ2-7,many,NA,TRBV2,TGTGCCAGCAGTCCTCCCTCCTCGGGGGAGCAGTACTTC,CASSPPSSGEQYF
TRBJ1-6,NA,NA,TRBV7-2,TGTGCCAGCAGCCCCACCGGGGGGGCGAGGTCACCCCTCCACTTT,CASSPTGGARSPLHF
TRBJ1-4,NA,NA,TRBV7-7,TGTGCTAGCAGCTCCACCGGGGGCTGGTCAACTAATGAAAAACTGTTTTTT,CASSSTGGWSTNEKLFF
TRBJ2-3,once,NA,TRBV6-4,TGTGCCAGCAGTGACGAAACGGAGGATACGCAGTATTTT,CASSDETEDTQYF
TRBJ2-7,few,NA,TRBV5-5,TGTGCCAGCAGCTTCAGACAGGGAGGATTTTCGGGCGAGCAGTACTTC,CASSFRQGGFSGEQYF
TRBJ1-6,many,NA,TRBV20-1,TGCAGTGCCCGGCCTGGGACCTCAAATTCACCCCTCCACTTT,CSARPGTSNSPLHF
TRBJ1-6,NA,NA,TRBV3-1,TGTGCCAGCAGCCAAGAGTCTAGGACTCTCCACTTT,CASSQESRTLHF
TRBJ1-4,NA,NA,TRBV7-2,TGTGCCAGCAGCTCGGTTAATGAAAAACTGTTTTTT,CASSSVNEKLFF
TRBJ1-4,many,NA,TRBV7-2,TGTGCCAGCAGCACCCTCGTAGGGCCCGACGGGGATGAAAAACTGTTTTTT,CASSTLVGPDGDEKLFF
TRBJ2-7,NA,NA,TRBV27,TGTGCCAGCAGTTCCCTCTTTGACTCGGGGAACGAGCAGTACTTC,CASSSLFDSGNEQYF
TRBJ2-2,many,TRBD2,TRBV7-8,TGTGCCAGCAGCTTAGGGCTAGCGGCCACCGGGGAGCTGTTTTTT,CASSLGLAATGELFF
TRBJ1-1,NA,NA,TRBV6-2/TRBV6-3,TGTGCCAGCAGTTACGCACACCTGAACACTGAAGCTTTCTTT,CASSYAHLNTEAFF
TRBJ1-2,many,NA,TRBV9,TGTGCCAGCAGCGAGGGCATGGGTATCTATGGCTACACCTTC,CASSEGMGIYGYTF
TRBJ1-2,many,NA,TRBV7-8,TGTGCCAGCAGCTTAGGCAGAAAGGACTATGGCTACACCTTC,CASSLGRKDYGYTF
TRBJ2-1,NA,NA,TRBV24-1,TGTGCCACCGGCCTGGGCTCCTACAATGAGCAGTTCTTC,CATGLGSYNEQFF
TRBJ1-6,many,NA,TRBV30,TGTGCCTTGCAGGAAGAGGGAAATTCACCCCTCCACTTT,CALQEEGNSPLHF
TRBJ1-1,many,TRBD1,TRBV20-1,TGCAGTGCTAGCGACAGACAGGGGTTGAACACTGAAGCTTTCTTT,CSASDRQGLNTEAFF
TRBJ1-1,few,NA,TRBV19,TGTGCCAGTAGTATGAGGGGTTACAGGCCTCAGGGCACTGAAGCTTTCTTT,CASSMRGYRPQGTEAFF
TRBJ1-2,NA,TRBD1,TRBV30,TGTGCCTGGATCGGAGGGGGCGACTATGGCTACACCTTC,CAWIGGGDYGYTF
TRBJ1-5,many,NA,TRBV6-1,TGTGCCAGCAGTCGCGGTGTCGAACAGCCCCAGCATTTT,CASSRGVEQPQHF
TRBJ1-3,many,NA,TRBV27,TGTGCCAGCAGTTTAAGGACGGATTACGGAAACACCATATATTTT,CASSLRTDYGNTIYF
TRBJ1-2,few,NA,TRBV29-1,TGCAGCGTTGTTTCCGCTACCGCCTTC,CSVVSATAF
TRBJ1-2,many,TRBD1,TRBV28,TGTGCCAGCAGCCCCGGGACAGGGATCGGTGTTCACGGCTACACCTTC,CASSPGTGIGVHGYTF
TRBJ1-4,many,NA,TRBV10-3,TGTGCCATCAGTGAAGGGGAAAAACTGTTTTTT,CAISEGEKLFF
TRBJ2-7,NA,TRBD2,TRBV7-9,TGTGCCAGCAGCTTAATTGGCGGGGGCGAGCAGTACTTC,CASSLIGGGEQYF
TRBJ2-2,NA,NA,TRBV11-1,TGTGCCAGCAGCTTGCTGATCACCGGGGAGCTGTTTTTT,CASSLLITGELFF
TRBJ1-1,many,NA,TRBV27,TGTGCCAGCAGTTTATCGGCGGGGGCTTGGCGAATGAACACTGAAGCTTTCTTT,CASSLSAGAWRMNTEAFF
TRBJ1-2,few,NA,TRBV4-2,TGTGCCAGCAGCCAAGATCTGGAGCTACATCTTGGCTACACCTTC,CASSQDLELHLGYTF
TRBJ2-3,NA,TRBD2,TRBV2,TGTGCCAGCAGTTCGACTAGCGGGGGAGAGACAGATACGCAGTATTTT,CASSSTSGGETDTQYF
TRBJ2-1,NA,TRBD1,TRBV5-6,TGTGCCAGCAGCCTGGGACAGGGGTTCAACAATGAGCAGTTCTTC,CASSLGQGFNNEQFF
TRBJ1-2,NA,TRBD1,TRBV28,TGTGCCAGCAGAGTCGACAGGGCGAGCGATGGCTACACCTTC,CASRVDRASDGYTF
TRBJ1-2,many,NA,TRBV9,TGTGCCAGCAGCACCCCGGACAAGAACTATGGCTACACCTTC,CASSTPDKNYGYTF
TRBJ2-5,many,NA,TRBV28,TGTGCCAGCGCAGTTTGGGTGTCGGAAACACAAGAGACCCAGTACTTC,CASAVWVSETQETQYF
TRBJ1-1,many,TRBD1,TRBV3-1,TGTGCCAGCAGCGCTCGGGACAGAAACACTGAAGCTTTCTTT,CASSARDRNTEAFF
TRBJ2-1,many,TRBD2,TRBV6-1,TGTGCCAGCAGTGAAGCCCTTGGACTAGCTTCGGGTGAGCAGTTCTTC,CASSEALGLASGEQFF
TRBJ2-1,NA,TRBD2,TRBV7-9,TGTGCCAGCAGCTTACCTCCGGGACTAGCGAGTTACAATGAGCAGTTCTTC,CASSLPPGLASYNEQFF